The T cell receptor (beta chain) described here comes from a study of shared clonotypes between healthy human individuals. The repertoire was sequenced with immunoSEQ multiplex PCR; TCRdb's copy has only in-frame clones and lacks some. The repertoire includes roughly 2 million clones, around 95% of them detected once, and approximately 0.13% sits in the top ten. The CDR3 spans 14 residues. Germline assignment: CDR1 GTSNPN and CDR2 SVGIG (reference sequence). J gave up 5 bases and V 5 bases, and 11 bases lay outside the gene matches. Material for sequencing was naive CD4+ T cells sorted from blood. Subset: CD45RA+ positively selected. The origin of this receptor is a man aged 18 to 30 in good health. V usage is TRBV30 and J usage is TRBJ1-2, with 7 bases that match TRBD1. Written as DNA, the CDR3 is TGTGCCTGGGTGGACACAGGGGAGGGTTATGGCTACACCTTC. Translation gives CAWVDTGEGYGYTF.